This TCR beta chain was sequenced during a study of shared clonotypes between healthy human individuals. Study details: Each donor's CD8 memory used one plate, CD8 naive two, each CD4 subset three.

V gave up 4 bases and J gave up 4 bases; unmatched junction bases: 9. The CDR3 is 16 residues long. Method: immunoSEQ multiplex PCR; TCRdb's copy keeps in-frame clones and lacks some. This repertoire shows roughly 200,000 clones, 65% to 80% found once; its top ten account for less than 11%. Sequenced: memory CD4+ T cells sorted from blood. Indicated subset: CD45RA-negative fraction. The chain carries TRBV7-1 and TRBJ2-7; 11 bases agree with TRBD2. TRBV7-1 is known as an ORF, though its function is uncertain. The source is a man aged 25 to 40 in good health. CDR3 region: CASSLVPSGRLYEQYF. The DNA for the CDR3 is TGTGCCAGCAGCTTAGTGCCTAGCGGGAGGTTGTACGAGCAGTACTTC.